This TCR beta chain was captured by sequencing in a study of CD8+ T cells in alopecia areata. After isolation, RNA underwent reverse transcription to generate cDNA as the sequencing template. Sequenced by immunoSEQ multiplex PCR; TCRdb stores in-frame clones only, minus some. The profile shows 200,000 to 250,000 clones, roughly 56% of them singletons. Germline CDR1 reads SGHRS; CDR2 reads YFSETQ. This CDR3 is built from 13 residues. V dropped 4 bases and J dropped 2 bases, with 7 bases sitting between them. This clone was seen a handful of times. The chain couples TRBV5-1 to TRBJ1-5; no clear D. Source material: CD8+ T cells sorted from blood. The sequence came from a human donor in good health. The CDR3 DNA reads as TGCGCCAGCAGCGCGCAGGGCAATCAGCCCCAGCATTTT. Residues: CASSAQGNQPQHF. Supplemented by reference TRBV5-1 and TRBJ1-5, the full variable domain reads KAGVTQTPRYLIKTRGQQVTLSCSPISGHRSVSWYQQTPGQGLQFLFEYFSETQRNKGNFPGRFSGRQFSNSRSEMNVSTLELGDSALYLCASSAQGNQPQHFGDGTRLSIL.